What follows describes a single T cell receptor beta chain. The data derive from a study of blood T cells in healthy people across ages. Primed by a sample-barcoded 5' primer and a J-beta primer mix, a second PCR proceeded for 7 to 11 cycles. A single record per CDR3 protein comes from TCRdb applying MiXCR to the 5' RACE reads. The sample carries hundreds of thousands of distinct CDR3 sequences, 40% to 50% recorded once. This TCR came from a man aged 80 or over in good health. Sequencing was done on a sample of blood.

This CDR3 reads CAISESGGRAENEQYF. DNA of the CDR3: TGTGCCATCAGTGAATCTGGCGGGAGGGCCGAAAATGAGCAGTACTTC. The chain joins TRBV10-3 to TRBJ2-5, with TRBD2 matching over 9 bases. J lost 11 bases, V lost 3 bases, and 16 bases had no gene match. This CDR3 has 16 amino acids. CDR1 is ENHRY, CDR2 SYGVKD, per germline.